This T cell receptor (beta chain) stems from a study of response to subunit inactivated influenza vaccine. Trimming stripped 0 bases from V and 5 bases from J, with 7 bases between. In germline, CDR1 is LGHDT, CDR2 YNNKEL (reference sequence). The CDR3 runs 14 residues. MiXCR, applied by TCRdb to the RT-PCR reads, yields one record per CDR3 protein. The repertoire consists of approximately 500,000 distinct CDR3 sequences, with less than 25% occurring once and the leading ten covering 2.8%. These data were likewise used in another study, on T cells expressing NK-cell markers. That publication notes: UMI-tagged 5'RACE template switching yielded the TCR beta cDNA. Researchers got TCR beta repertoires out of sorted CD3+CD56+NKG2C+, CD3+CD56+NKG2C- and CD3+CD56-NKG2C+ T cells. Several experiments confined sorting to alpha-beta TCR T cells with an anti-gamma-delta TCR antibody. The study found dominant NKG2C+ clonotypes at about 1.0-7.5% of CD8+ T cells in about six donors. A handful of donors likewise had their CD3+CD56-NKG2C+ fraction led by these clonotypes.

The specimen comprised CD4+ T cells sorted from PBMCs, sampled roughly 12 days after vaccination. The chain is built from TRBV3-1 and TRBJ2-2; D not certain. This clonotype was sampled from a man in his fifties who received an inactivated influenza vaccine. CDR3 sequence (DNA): TGTGCCAGCAGCCAAGACTCGTGGACCGGGGAGCTGTTTTTT. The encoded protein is CASSQDSWTGELFF.